This is a list of T cell receptor beta chains from one sample in a study of CD4+ T cells in melanoma. This table comes from immunoSEQ multiplex PCR, and its TCRdb copy is limited to in-frame clones, with some not included. The sample has 10,000 to 12,000 clones; about 70% are singletons. Sequencing used cells from a culture (not recorded whether cultured in vitro). The receptors here all came from a human donor with melanoma. Each CDR3 is given with its conserved first and last residue. A D gene is named only where the DNA matches it firmly. The size entry is marked missing in some rows and otherwise reads once, few, many or a size class.

size: NA
D: NA
J: TRBJ2-7
V: TRBV11-2
DNA: TGTGCCAGCAGCTTAGCGGGCTACGAGCAGTACTTC
CDR3: CASSLAGYEQYF

size: NA
D: TRBD1
J: TRBJ2-1
V: TRBV6-6
DNA: TGTGCCAGCAGGGGGGACAGGGACTATGAGCAGTTCTTC
CDR3: CASRGDRDYEQFF

size: NA
D: NA
J: TRBJ2-3
V: TRBV14
DNA: TGTGCCAGCAGCCAAAGCCGAGATACGCAGTATTTT
CDR3: CASSQSRDTQYF

size: once
D: TRBD1
J: TRBJ1-2
V: TRBV7-9
DNA: TGTGCCAGCAGCCAAGCGGCGGACCGACAGGGATACTATGGCTACACCTTC
CDR3: CASSQAADRQGYYGYTF

size: NA
D: NA
J: TRBJ2-1
V: TRBV11-3
DNA: TGTGCCAGCAGCGGGGGGCCGGGCTCCTACAATGAGCGGTTCTTC
CDR3: CASSGGPGSYNERFF

size: few
D: NA
J: TRBJ1-1
V: TRBV5-1
DNA: TGCGCCAGCAGCTCCGATAACACTGAAGCTTTCTTT
CDR3: CASSSDNTEAFF

size: few
D: NA
J: TRBJ2-2
V: TRBV9
DNA: TGTGCCAGCAGCGTAGGAACTAGTCGGGCCGGGGAGCTGTTTTTT
CDR3: CASSVGTSRAGELFF

size: NA
D: TRBD1
J: TRBJ2-7
V: TRBV27
DNA: TGTGCCAGCAGAGAGTTGGGACAGGGGTCCTACGAGCAGTACTTC
CDR3: CASRELGQGSYEQYF

size: NA
D: NA
J: TRBJ2-7
V: TRBV6-1
DNA: TGTGCCAGCAGTGAAGCATCCGGGAGAGCCTACGAGCAGTACTTC
CDR3: CASSEASGRAYEQYF

size: NA
D: NA
J: TRBJ1-4
V: TRBV7-2
DNA: TGTGCCAGCAGCACCAGTGTACTCTTGGCAACTAATGAAAAACTGTTTTTT
CDR3: CASSTSVLLATNEKLFF

size: once
D: TRBD1
J: TRBJ1-5
V: TRBV27
DNA: TGTGCCACTGACAGGGGCGCCTATCAGCCCCAGCATTTT
CDR3: CATDRGAYQPQHF

size: NA
D: NA
J: TRBJ2-2
V: TRBV6-5
DNA: TGTGCCAGTCGGGACCGATTCACCGGGGAGCTGTTTTTT
CDR3: CASRDRFTGELFF

size: NA
D: NA
J: TRBJ1-1
V: TRBV6-1
DNA: TGTGCCAGCAGTGAAATAGGGCGGGACACTGAAGCTTTCTTT
CDR3: CASSEIGRDTEAFF